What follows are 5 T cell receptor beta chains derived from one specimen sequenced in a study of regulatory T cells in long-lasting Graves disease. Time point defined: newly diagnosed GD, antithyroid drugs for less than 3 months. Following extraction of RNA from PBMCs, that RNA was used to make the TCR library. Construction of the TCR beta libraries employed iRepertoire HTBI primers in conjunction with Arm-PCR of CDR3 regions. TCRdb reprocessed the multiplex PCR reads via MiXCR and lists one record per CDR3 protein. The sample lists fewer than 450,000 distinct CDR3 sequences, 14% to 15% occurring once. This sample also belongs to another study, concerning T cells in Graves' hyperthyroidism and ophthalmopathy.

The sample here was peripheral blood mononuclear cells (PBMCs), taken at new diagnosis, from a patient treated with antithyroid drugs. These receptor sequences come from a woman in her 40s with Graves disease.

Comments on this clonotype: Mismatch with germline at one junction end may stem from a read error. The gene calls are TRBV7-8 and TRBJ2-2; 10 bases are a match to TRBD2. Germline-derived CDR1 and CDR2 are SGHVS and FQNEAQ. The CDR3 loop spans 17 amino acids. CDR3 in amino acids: CASSNNLLAGATGELSF. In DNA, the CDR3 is TGTGCCAGCAGCAACAACCTTCTAGCGGGAGCAACCGGGGAGCTGTCTTTT.

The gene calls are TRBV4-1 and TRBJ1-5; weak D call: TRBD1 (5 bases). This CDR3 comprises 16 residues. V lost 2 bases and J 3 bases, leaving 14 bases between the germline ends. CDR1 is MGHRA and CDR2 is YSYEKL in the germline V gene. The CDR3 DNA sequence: TGCGCCAGCAGCCAATCCGGGACCGTAATCAATCAGCCCCAGCATTTT. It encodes CASSQSGTVINQPQHF.

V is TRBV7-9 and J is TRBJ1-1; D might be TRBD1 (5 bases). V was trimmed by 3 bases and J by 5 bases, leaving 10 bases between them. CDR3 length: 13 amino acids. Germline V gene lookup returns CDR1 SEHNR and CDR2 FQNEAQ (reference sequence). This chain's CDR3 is CASSFSGITEAFF. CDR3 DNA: TGTGCCAGCAGCTTCTCAGGGATTACTGAAGCTTTCTTT.

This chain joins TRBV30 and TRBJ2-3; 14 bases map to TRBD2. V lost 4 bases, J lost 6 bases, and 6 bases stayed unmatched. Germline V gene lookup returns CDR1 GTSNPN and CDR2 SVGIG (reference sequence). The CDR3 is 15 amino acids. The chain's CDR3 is CAWNRGLAGGDTQYF. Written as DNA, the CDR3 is TGTGCCTGGAACCGAGGACTAGCGGGAGGTGATACGCAGTATTTT.

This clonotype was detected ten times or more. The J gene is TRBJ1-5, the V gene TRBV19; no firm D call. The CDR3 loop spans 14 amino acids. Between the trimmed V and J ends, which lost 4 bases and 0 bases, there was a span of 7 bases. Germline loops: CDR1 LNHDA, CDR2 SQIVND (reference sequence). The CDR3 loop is CASSRDYSNQPQHF. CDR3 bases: TGTGCCAGTAGTAGAGACTATAGCAATCAGCCCCAGCATTTT.